Listed here are 6 T cell receptor beta chains from one sample, sequenced in a study of T cells in Graves' hyperthyroidism and ophthalmopathy. TCR beta CDR3 regions were amplified from RNA transcripts. Researchers ran a first-round RT-PCR on the TCR CDR3 using the HTBI primer set. TCRdb re-analysed the multiplex PCR reads in MiXCR, keeping a single row per CDR3 protein. The sample contains around 190,000 distinct CDR3 sequences, over 15% of which appear only once. The sequenced sample consisted of blood. The source of these receptors is a woman between 50 and 59 years old with Graves' hyperthyroidism.

This clonotype showed up many times. The J gene is TRBJ2-1, the V gene TRBV5-1, with a possible D match to TRBD1 (6 bases). This CDR3 is 14 amino acids long. Germline V lookup: CDR1 SGHRS, CDR2 YFSETQ. V gave up 0 bases and J gave up 6 bases, with 10 bases separating them. The CDR3 DNA reads TGCGCCAGCAGCTTGGGACAGGAGGCCAATGAGCAGTTCTTC. This codes for CASSLGQEANEQFF. The variable domain in full, with the rest retrieved from reference TRBV5-1 and TRBJ2-1, is KAGVTQTPRYLIKTRGQQVTLSCSPISGHRSVSWYQQTPGQGLQFLFEYFSETQRNKGNFPGRFSGRQFSNSRSEMNVSTLELGDSALYLCASSLGQEANEQFFGPGTRLTVL.

Ten or more counts support this clonotype. This rearrangement joins TRBV7-9 to TRBJ2-3, with TRBD2 as a possible D gene (6 bases). The V end lost 3 bases, the J end lost 6 bases, and 7 bases lay between the germline ends. The CDR3 totals 12 residues. In germline, CDR1 is SEHNR, CDR2 FQNEAQ (reference sequence). CDR3 sequence: CASSFGGDTQYF. DNA for the CDR3: TGTGCCAGCAGCTTCGGGGGTGATACGCAGTATTTT.

This clonotype has a count of ten or more. This sequence joins TRBV5-1 and TRBJ2-7; the D is unclear. The germline gives CDR1 SGHRS, CDR2 YFSETQ. This CDR3 region has 13 residues. Deletions cut 0 bases from V and 2 bases from J, with 6 bases between. Here the CDR3 reads CASSLDRAYEQYF. CDR3 bases: TGCGCCAGCAGCTTGGACAGAGCCTACGAGCAGTACTTC.

The chain recombines TRBV9 with TRBJ1-3; D not certain. The CDR3 covers 14 residues. The V end was cut by 4 bases, the J end by 0 bases, with 8 bases between. Germline loops: CDR1 SGDLS, CDR2 YYNGEE. CDR3: CASSSRISGNTIYF. DNA for the CDR3: TGTGCCAGCAGCTCACGTATCTCTGGAAACACCATATATTTT.

This clonotype was counted ten times or more. V and J are TRBV11-2 and TRBJ1-2, with D perhaps TRBD1 (5 bases). Germline loops: CDR1 SGHAT, CDR2 FQNNGV. This CDR3 is built from 14 residues. Trimming removed 0 bases at V and 3 bases at J, with 8 bases between. The CDR3 loop reads CASSLDGRDYGYTF. DNA for the CDR3: TGTGCCAGCAGCTTAGATGGCAGGGACTATGGCTACACCTTC.

This clonotype was observed a handful of times. The chain uses TRBV29-1 and TRBJ1-2, with D possibly TRBD1 on 6 matching bases. The CDR3 covers 13 residues. Trimming stripped 5 bases from V and 0 bases from J, with 10 bases between. Germline assignment: CDR1 SQVTM and CDR2 ANQGSEA. The chain's CDR3 is CSVSRGTNYGYTF. In DNA, the CDR3 is TGCAGCGTTTCCAGGGGAACTAACTATGGCTACACCTTC. Supplemented by reference TRBV29-1 and TRBJ1-2, the full variable domain reads SAVISQKPSRDICQRGTSLTIQCQVDSQVTMMFWYRQQPGQSLTLIATANQGSEATYESGFVIDKFPISRPNLTFSTLTVSNMSPEDSSIYLCSVSRGTNYGYTFGSGTRLTVV.